This T cell receptor beta chain was recovered during a study of shared clonotypes between healthy human individuals. Study results and limitations: Sampling included only blood; tissue repertoires likely differ. Some naive CD4 clonotypes, roughly 4.7%, turned up in common across four donors.

As to this clone: Antigen specificity is unknown.

CDR3 length equals 16 residues. The V gene's germline CDR1 is MNHNS and CDR2 SASEGT. With V trimmed by 2 bases and J by 0 bases, 4 bases remained unmatched. Both subsets, CD45RA+ naive and CD45RA-negative memory, were split from the CD4+ cells. Only in-frame clones appear in the TCRdb table, and some are missing; sequencing was by immunoSEQ multiplex PCR. Of 950,000 to 1,100,000 clones in the sample, under 80% were seen once. This sequence originates from a man between 18 and 29 years old in good health. The chain uses TRBV6-1 and TRBJ1-5, with 7 bases identical to TRBD1. The sample was memory CD4+ T cells sorted from blood. Documented subset: CD45RA-negative fraction. CDR3 nucleotides: TGTGCCAGCAGTGAACAGGGGGTCGGTAGCAATCAGCCCCAGCATTTT. Translation: CASSEQGVGSNQPQHF.